Below, 19 T cell receptor beta chains from the same sample are listed, as sequenced in a study of vaccination and CD4 T cells after COVID-19. Noted treatment: roughly nine-day PBMC culture with coronavirus spike peptide pools or control peptides (ViraFEST assay). An Oncomine TCR Beta short-read assay was used to sequence the DNA from cultured CD4+ T cells. TCRdb passed the PCR reads through MiXCR, listing each CDR3 protein once. The sample shows around 17,000 distinct CDR3 sequences, about 56% of them seen only once. These TCRs are of unknown antigen specificity. The specimen was CD4+ T cells from blood, cultured in vitro. The receptors stem from a human donor who had recovered from COVID-19.

DNA of the CDR3: TGCAGTGCTAGGCAGTTCAATAATTCACCCCTCCACTTT. Residues: CSARQFNNSPLHF. The gene calls are TRBV20-1 and TRBJ1-6; D is ambiguous. The V gene's germline CDR1 is DFQATT and CDR2 SNEGSKA (reference sequence). Trimming took off 3 bases at V and 5 bases at J, with 8 bases between the two ends. This CDR3 has 13 residues.

The rearrangement joins TRBV10-3 to TRBJ2-7; D may correspond to TRBD1 or TRBD2 (5 bases each). V lost 4 bases and J lost 3, with 19 bases in between. CDR3 length: 16 residues. The germline gives CDR1 ENHRY, CDR2 SYGVKD. In DNA, the CDR3 is TGTGCCATCAGTGTTGTGGGGGTAAACACTCTCTACGAGCAGTACTTC. It codes for CAISVVGVNTLYEQYF.

The chain employs TRBV7-8 and TRBJ2-7; 8 bases map to TRBD1. Germline lookup yields CDR1 SGHVS and CDR2 FQNEAQ. This CDR3 has 17 residues. V shed 5 bases and J 0 bases; nucleotides not matched to a gene: 12. DNA for the CDR3: TGTGCCAGCAGCCTCCCGGAGACAGGGGCTCTCTCCTACGAGCAGTACTTC. This translates into CASSLPETGALSYEQYF.

V and J are TRBV2 and TRBJ2-1, with 12 bases aligning to TRBD2. CDR3 size: 16 residues. Germline V gene data show CDR1 as SNHLY and CDR2 as FYNNEI. J gave up 5 bases and V 6 bases, and 8 bases lay outside the gene matches. Written as DNA, the CDR3 is TGTGCCAGCAGGCCCTGGACTAGCGGGGAAAACAATGAGCAGTTCTTC. It translates to CASRPWTSGENNEQFF.

This chain links TRBV6-1 with TRBJ2-2; 8 bases map to TRBD1. There are 15 residues in the CDR3. After removal of 7 bases from V and 2 bases from J, the junction contained 6 bases not matched to a gene. From germline, CDR1 is MNHNS and CDR2 SASEGT. This CDR3 is CASMRDRSNTGELFF. Here the CDR3 DNA reads TGTGCCAGCATGCGGGACAGGAGCAACACCGGGGAGCTGTTTTTT.

V and J are TRBV7-2 and TRBJ2-7; D uncertain. From germline, CDR1 is SGHTA and CDR2 FQGNSA. The CDR3 contains 15 residues. Trimming pared 0 bases from V and 0 bases from J, leaving 9 bases between. The CDR3 protein is CASSLALFSSYEQYF. CDR3 nucleotide sequence: TGTGCCAGCAGCTTAGCGCTATTCAGCTCCTACGAGCAGTACTTC.

A few counts support this clonotype. The chain uses TRBV24-1 and TRBJ2-3; 7 nucleotides agree with TRBD2. Germline-derived CDR1 and CDR2 are KGHDR and SFDVKD. V gave up 5 bases and J gave up 2 bases; unmatched junction bases: 6. The CDR3 has 15 residues. The CDR3 sequence is CATSVVAGTTDTQYF. CDR3 DNA sequence: TGTGCCACCAGTGTGGTAGCGGGCACCACAGATACGCAGTATTTT.

The chain recombines TRBV24-1 with TRBJ2-5, with 8 bases fitting TRBD2. The CDR3 has 16 amino acids. Germline V CDR1 and CDR2: KGHDR, SFDVKD. Losses at the gene ends were 3 bases for V and 1 base for J; bases not matched to a gene: 6. DNA of the CDR3: TGTGCCACCAGTGATGGTAGCGGGGCGACCCAAGAGACCCAGTACTTC. Encoded protein: CATSDGSGATQETQYF.

The V call is TRBV6-1, the J call TRBJ2-2; the D gene could be TRBD1 or TRBD2 (5 bases each). Deletions cut 6 bases from V and 2 bases from J, with 13 bases between. This CDR3 has 15 residues. Germline V gene sequence: CDR1 MNHNS, CDR2 SASEGT. CDR3: CASRSGTFNTGELFF. CDR3 sequence (DNA): TGTGCCAGCAGGTCGGGGACCTTTAACACCGGGGAGCTGTTTTTT.

The sample holds a few counts of this clonotype. CDR3: CASSGGVSNQPQHF. The CDR3 nucleotides read TGTGCCAGTAGCGGTGGGGTGAGCAATCAGCCCCAGCATTTT. The rearrangement uses TRBV19 and TRBJ1-5; D gene uncertain. This CDR3 has 14 amino acids. The germline V gene encodes CDR1 LNHDA and CDR2 SQIVND (reference sequence). V was pared by 6 bases and J by 1 base, with 10 bases between.

CDR3 nucleotides: TGTGCCAGCTCACTGACACTGGACAGCTCCTACGAGCAGTACTTC. Translating gives CASSLTLDSSYEQYF. The rearrangement joins TRBV18 to TRBJ2-7; maybe TRBD1 (6 bases). The V end lost 4 bases, the J end lost 0 bases, and 13 bases lay between the germline ends. The CDR3 loop spans 15 amino acids. CDR1 is KGHSH, CDR2 LQKENI, per germline.

The chain is built from TRBV7-9 and TRBJ1-2; D call uncertain. The V gene's germline CDR1 is SEHNR and CDR2 FQNEAQ (reference sequence). The CDR3 is 13 amino acids. Trimming cost V 1 base and J 3 bases, with 6 bases left between them. The CDR3 DNA is TGTGCCAGCAGCTTAGTAGCGGACTATGGCTACACCTTC. Protein: CASSLVADYGYTF.

This chain links TRBV27 with TRBJ2-5, with 7 bases lining up with TRBD1. The CDR3 has 13 residues. Trimming at V came to 5 bases and at J to 5 bases, leaving 5 bases not matched to a gene. CDR1 and CDR2 (germline): MNHEY, SMNVEV (reference sequence). The CDR3: CASSHRGPETQYF. The CDR3 coding sequence is TGTGCCAGCAGTCACAGGGGTCCGGAGACCCAGTACTTC.

J is TRBJ1-2 and V is TRBV6-1; tentatively, D is TRBD1 (6 bases). CDR1 and CDR2 from the germline V gene are MNHNS and SASEGT. The CDR3 contains 15 residues. Trimming stripped 5 bases from V and 6 bases from J, with 19 bases between. CDR3 coding DNA: TGTGCCAGCAGTCCCACGGGGGGTGGGGGCGATGGCTACACCTTC. It encodes CASSPTGGGGDGYTF.

The chain uses TRBV11-3 and TRBJ2-2, with 12 bases matching TRBD2. The CDR3 loop spans 16 amino acids. Germline CDR1 is SGHNT and CDR2 is YENEEA. With V trimmed by 5 bases and J by 5 bases, 6 bases remained unmatched. The CDR3 reads CASSPAGTSGTGELFF. The CDR3 coding sequence is TGTGCCAGCAGCCCAGCCGGGACTAGCGGGACCGGGGAGCTGTTTTTT.

The V call is TRBV6-1, the J call TRBJ1-1, with D unclear. This CDR3 contains 14 residues. Trimming removed 5 bases at V and 0 bases at J, with 10 bases between. Germline V gene sequence: CDR1 MNHNS, CDR2 SASEGT. The CDR3 spells CASSPPRVNTEAFF. The CDR3 DNA sequence: TGTGCCAGCAGTCCCCCTAGGGTGAACACTGAAGCTTTCTTT.

This clonotype was picked up a small number of times. This chain links TRBV7-2 with TRBJ1-6; D uncertain. The CDR3 is 17 amino acids. V lost 1 base, J lost 7 bases, and 17 bases lay in between. Germline CDR1 SGHTA, CDR2 FQGNSA. CDR3 nucleotide sequence: TGTGCCAGCAGCTTAGTTGCAAACCTGGTGGGGAATTCACCCCTCCACTTT. This sequence encodes CASSLVANLVGNSPLHF.

This clonotype appeared a few times. The V call is TRBV6-1, the J call TRBJ2-1; TRBD2 matches 12 bases. The CDR3 spans 14 residues. Germline lookup yields CDR1 MNHNS and CDR2 SASEGT. Trimming removed 7 bases from V and 7 bases from J; junction bases left unmatched: 5. CDR3 loop: CASTSGLAGNEQFF. CDR3 nucleotide sequence: TGTGCCAGCACTTCTGGACTAGCGGGGAATGAGCAGTTCTTC.

The chain is built from TRBV20-1 and TRBJ2-7; TRBD2 matches at 7 bases. This CDR3 spans 14 amino acids. Unmatched junction bases numbered 6, after V lost 2 bases and J lost 2 bases. The germline V gene has CDR1 DFQATT and CDR2 SNEGSKA (reference sequence). CDR3: CSARRLALTYEQYF. The CDR3 nucleotides are TGCAGTGCTAGACGACTAGCTCTAACCTACGAGCAGTACTTC.